The 10 T cell receptor beta chains in this list originate from one sample, sequenced in a study of memory CD4+ T cells and cytomegalovirus serostatus. The sort gate was single viable CD3+CD4+CD8-CD45RO+ cells for memory CD4+ T cells. Sequencing used immunoSEQ multiplex PCR; TCRdb keeps in-frame clones, though not all of them. The sample holds some 53,000 clones, 75% to 85% seen once. The specimen sequenced was memory CD4+ T cells from blood. The receptor set was obtained from an adult in good health and CMV-seronegative.

This chain links TRBV5-1 with TRBJ2-5, with D uncertain. CDR3 size: 14 residues. Trimming pared 3 bases from V and 1 base from J, leaving 10 bases between. Germline CDR1 SGHRS, CDR2 YFSETQ. The CDR3 spells CASSSNSVQETQYF. For the CDR3, the DNA is TGCGCCAGCAGCTCAAACAGCGTCCAAGAGACCCAGTACTTC.

The chain joins TRBV15 to TRBJ2-2; D not resolved. Germline CDR1 LNHNV, CDR2 YYDKDF (reference sequence). V shed 1 base and J shed 2 bases, with 11 bases lying between them. CDR3 size: 16 residues. CDR3 sequence (DNA): TGTGCCACCAGCAGAGGGAAGGCGGTAAACACCGGGGAGCTGTTTTTT. This codes for CATSRGKAVNTGELFF.

The rearrangement uses TRBV5-1 and TRBJ1-2; the D gene is possibly TRBD1 (5 bases). V was clipped by 1 base and J by 2 bases, with 12 bases between them. CDR1 is SGHRS and CDR2 is YFSETQ in the germline V gene. The CDR3 runs to 15 residues. CDR3 nucleotide sequence: TGCGCCAGCAGCTTGAGACAGCAGAAAAACTATGGCTACACCTTC. As protein: CASSLRQQKNYGYTF.

The chain has TRBV28 and TRBJ1-6; 7 nucleotides line up with TRBD1. The CDR3 runs 15 residues. Unmatched junction bases numbered 6, after V lost 1 base and J lost 9 bases. Germline V gene data show CDR1 as MDHEN and CDR2 as SYDVKM. In DNA, the CDR3 is TGTGCCAGCAGTTTATCCGTCAGGGGGGCTTCACCCCTCCACTTT. It encodes CASSLSVRGASPLHF.

This clone was recorded a few times. The CDR3 DNA is TGTGCCAGCGGTTTGGTGGGCGGCTACACCTTC. Translated, it gives CASGLVGGYTF. The chain links TRBV6-6 to TRBJ1-2; D is uncertain. The V end lost 8 bases, the J end lost 8 bases, and 12 bases lay between the germline ends. CDR1 and CDR2 from the germline V gene are MNHNY and SVGAGI (reference sequence). This CDR3 has 11 residues.

CDR3 sequence (DNA): TGTGCCAGCAGCTTAGTTGGCGGGGGGACTGGAAACACCATATATTTT. Translated, it gives CASSLVGGGTGNTIYF. J is TRBJ1-3 and V is TRBV7-2, with D possibly matching TRBD1 (5 bases). Trimming left V 1 base short and J 2 bases short, with 12 bases between. Germline loops: CDR1 SGHTA, CDR2 FQGNSA. The CDR3 has 16 amino acids. Full variable domain (outside the CDR3, taken from reference TRBV7-2 and TRBJ1-3): GAGVSQSPSNKVTEKGKDVELRCDPISGHTALYWYRQSLGQGLEFLIYFQGNSAPDKSGLPSDRFSAERTGGSVSTLTIQRTQQEDSAVYLCASSLVGGGTGNTIYFGEGSWLTVV.

The J gene is TRBJ2-2, the V gene TRBV9, with TRBD2 identical over 7 bases. V shed 0 bases and J 4 bases; nucleotides not matched to a gene: 3. This CDR3 spans 15 amino acids. Germline V gene data show CDR1 as SGDLS and CDR2 as YYNGEE. The CDR3 bases are TGTGCCAGCAGCGTAGCTAGCGGTCCCACCGGGGAGCTGTTTTTT. This codes for CASSVASGPTGELFF. Filled out from reference TRBV9 and TRBJ2-2, the complete variable domain reads DSGVTQTPKHLITATGQRVTLRCSPRSGDLSVYWYQQSLDQGLQFLIQYYNGEERAKGNILERFSAQQFPDLHSELNLSSLELGDSALYFCASSVASGPTGELFFGEGSRLTVL.

This clone was detected only once. The chain combines TRBV7-3 with TRBJ2-2; D is ambiguous. Germline CDR1 reads SGHTA; CDR2 reads FQGTGA. CDR3 length: 14 residues. Trimming took 5 bases from V and 5 from J, leaving 12 bases between them. CDR3: CASSINRVTGELFF. DNA for the CDR3: TGTGCCAGCAGCATTAATCGGGTTACCGGGGAGCTGTTTTTT.

The chain links TRBV19 to TRBJ1-1; D is ambiguous. Trimming took 9 bases from V and 1 from J, leaving 12 bases between them. The CDR3 is 13 amino acids. Germline V CDR1 and CDR2: LNHDA, SQIVND (reference sequence). CDR3 DNA sequence: TGTGCCAGCCTACCGTTGGGGAACACTGAAGCTTTCTTT. Residues: CASLPLGNTEAFF.

The J gene is TRBJ2-2, the V gene TRBV7-3; TRBD2 is a possible D gene (7 bases). The CDR3 totals 15 residues. CDR1 SGHTA and CDR2 FQGTGA come from the germline V gene. V was trimmed by 5 bases and J by 7 bases, leaving 17 bases between them. CDR3 loop: CASSPKGGRNGELFF. The DNA for the CDR3 is TGTGCCAGCAGCCCAAAGGGGGGGCGCAACGGGGAGCTGTTTTTT.